One sample yielded the 27 T cell receptor beta chains listed below, sequenced in a study of blood T cell repertoires in COVID-19 (dated by TCRdb to about 2020). The method behind the library was the immunoSEQ multiplex PCR assay. TCRdb took this table from immuneACCESS and kept in-frame rearrangements with V and J called. Such tables lack part of the clones; where checked against another copy, unresolved V genes explain under half of the gap, and the rest is unexplained. The sample table holds about 300,000 clones, of which roughly 89% were seen once. Over 1.5% of the sample is in the top ten clones. The specimen sequenced was peripheral blood. These receptors all stem from a woman aged 30 to 39 with COVID-19, enrolled during active disease.

Here the CDR3 DNA reads TGTGCCAGCAGTTACTCGTACAGGGAAAACTATGGCTACACCTTC. This translates into CASSYSYRENYGYTF. The chain couples TRBV6-5 to TRBJ1-2, with D perhaps TRBD1 (6 bases). The CDR3 consists of 15 residues. Germline V CDR1 and CDR2: MNHEY, SVGAGI. V shed 0 bases and J shed 2 bases, with 10 bases lying between them.

In this sample, this clone turned up a few times. The chain has TRBV5-1 and TRBJ1-1; 12 bases are shared with TRBD1. The CDR3 spans 17 residues. V dropped 4 bases and J dropped 0; count of bases not matched to a gene: 7. Looked up from germline, CDR1 is SGHRS and CDR2 is YFSETQ. Written as DNA, the CDR3 is TGCGCCAGCAGCGTGGGACAGGGGGCGACGATGAACACTGAAGCTTTCTTT. It codes for CASSVGQGATMNTEAFF.

V gene TRBV7-2 combines with J gene TRBJ2-1; maybe TRBD1 (5 bases). Germline V CDR1 and CDR2: SGHTA, FQGNSA. This CDR3 region has 12 residues. The ends were cut back, 5 bases at V and 14 bases at J, with 16 bases in the middle. The CDR3 DNA reads TGTGCCAGCAGCCCCCTGCCGCAGGGTAAGTTCTTC. Protein sequence: CASSPLPQGKFF. The full variable domain, completed using reference TRBV7-2 and TRBJ2-1, is GAGVSQSPSNKVTEKGKDVELRCDPISGHTALYWYRQSLGQGLEFLIYFQGNSAPDKSGLPSDRFSAERTGGSVSTLTIQRTQQEDSAVYLCASSPLPQGKFFGPGTRLTVL.

The chain combines TRBV3-1 (or the pseudogene TRBV3-2) with TRBJ2-4, with a possible D match to TRBD2 (6 bases). V was pared by 6 bases and J by 0 bases, with 21 bases between. The CDR3 extends over 18 amino acids. Germline-derived CDR1 and CDR2 are LGHDT and YNNKEL (reference sequence). CDR3 sequence: CASRREVPHLLAKNIQYF. CDR3 bases: TGTGCCAGCAGGAGGGAGGTTCCACACCTCCTAGCCAAAAACATTCAGTACTTC.

The J gene is TRBJ1-3, the V gene TRBV2, with TRBD1 matching over 11 bases. After removal of 8 bases from V and 0 bases from J, the junction contained 6 bases not matched to a gene. The CDR3 is made up of 16 amino acids. The germline V gene has CDR1 SNHLY and CDR2 FYNNEI. CDR3 amino acids: CASRGQGVYSGNTIYF. The CDR3 region has the DNA TGTGCCAGCCGGGGACAGGGGGTTTACTCTGGAAACACCATATATTTT.

The V gene is TRBV6-6, the J gene TRBJ2-1; 10 bases map to TRBD2. Looked up from germline, CDR1 is MNHNY and CDR2 is SVGAGI (reference sequence). With 5 bases clipped from V and 8 bases from J, the junction kept 6 bases outside the gene matches. This CDR3 region has 14 residues. CDR3 DNA: TGTGCCAGCAGTGCACTAGCGGGGTCCGATGAGCAGTTCTTC. It yields the protein CASSALAGSDEQFF.

The chain is built from TRBV7-2 and TRBJ2-2; D not certain. This CDR3 spans 15 amino acids. The germline V gene encodes CDR1 SGHTA and CDR2 FQGNSA. Trimming stripped 1 base from V and 1 base from J, with 7 bases between. Here the CDR3 reads CASSLGSRNTGELFF. Here the CDR3 DNA reads TGTGCCAGCAGCTTAGGTTCTCGGAACACCGGGGAGCTGTTTTTT.

The chain is built from TRBV9 and TRBJ2-7; 7 bases agree with TRBD1. The CDR3 has 17 amino acids. The germline V gene encodes CDR1 SGDLS and CDR2 YYNGEE. V trimming: 0 bases; J trimming: 0 bases; junction bases outside the gene matches: 9. Here the CDR3 reads CASSVAPGQESSYEQYV. The CDR3 coding sequence is TGTGCCAGCAGCGTAGCCCCCGGACAGGAAAGCTCCTACGAGCAGTACGTC.

Only a few counts were recorded for this clone. V is TRBV11-2 and J is TRBJ1-3; possible D gene TRBD1, 6 bases. CDR1 is SGHAT, CDR2 FQNNGV, per germline. This CDR3 has 16 residues. The V end was cut by 4 bases, the J end by 2 bases, with 15 bases between. CDR3 sequence (DNA): TGTGCCAGCAGCTCCCTCCAGGGGCGCACTGGAAACACCATATATTTT. This gives the protein CASSSLQGRTGNTIYF. Supplemented by reference TRBV11-2 and TRBJ1-3, the full variable domain reads EAGVAQSPRYKIIEKRQSVAFWCNPISGHATLYWYQQILGQGPKLLIQFQNNGVVDDSQLPKDRFSAERLKGVDSTLKIQPAKLEDSAVYLCASSSLQGRTGNTIYFGEGSWLTVV.

J is TRBJ2-7 and V is TRBV2; a weak D match, TRBD1 (5 bases). The CDR3 loop spans 15 amino acids. Trimming stripped 4 bases from V and 7 bases from J, with 20 bases between. The germline gives CDR1 SNHLY, CDR2 FYNNEI. In DNA, the CDR3 is TGTGCCAGCAGTGCGCCTGGACACCTTCCTACGGAGCAGTACTTC. Protein: CASSAPGHLPTEQYF.

This sequence joins TRBV2 and TRBJ2-1, with 9 bases fitting TRBD2. V lost 8 bases, J lost 7 bases, and 6 bases stayed unmatched. The germline V gene encodes CDR1 SNHLY and CDR2 FYNNEI. This CDR3 region has 13 residues. This chain's CDR3 is CASGRGGRNEQFF. CDR3 DNA sequence: TGTGCCAGCGGGCGGGGGGGCCGAAATGAGCAGTTCTTC.

In its sample, this clone was seen once. The conserved phenylalanine or tryptophan is not found at the CDR3 terminus, so this likely reflects a read error. The DNA is left out, because the CDR3 cannot be placed on it with certainty; the CDR3 is given as TCRdb lists it. This chain links TRBV24-1 with TRBJ1-2. Germline-derived CDR1 and CDR2 are KGHDR and SFDVKD. Inclusive of both ends, the CDR3 amounts to 8 amino acids. CDR3 residues: CATSDFPR.

The chain is built from TRBV2 and TRBJ1-1; D perhaps matches TRBD1 (6 bases). Germline CDR1 and CDR2: SNHLY and FYNNEI. This CDR3 contains 13 residues. V dropped 5 bases and J dropped 11 bases, with 18 bases sitting between them. DNA of the CDR3: TGTGCCAGCAGTACAACCAGACAGGAGCGTGCTTTCTTT. Translating it yields CASSTTRQERAFF.

The chain joins TRBV2 to TRBJ1-1; 7 nucleotides line up with TRBD1. After removal of 4 bases from V and 2 bases from J, the junction contained 1 base not matched to a gene. CDR3 size: 13 residues. Germline V gene sequence: CDR1 SNHLY, CDR2 FYNNEI. The CDR3 DNA reads as TGTGCCAGCAGTGGGGACAGAAACACTGAAGCTTTCTTT. Translating it yields CASSGDRNTEAFF.

The chain employs TRBV7-9 and TRBJ1-2; the D gene is possibly TRBD1 (6 bases). V was trimmed by 4 bases and J by 8 bases, leaving 29 bases between them. The CDR3 extends over 18 amino acids. Per germline, CDR1 SEHNR and CDR2 FQNEAQ (reference sequence). CDR3 sequence (DNA): TGTGCCAGCAGCTCCACCGTAAAGGGTGGGAAAAGTGGGGGCGGCTACACCTTC. Its translation: CASSSTVKGGKSGGGYTF.

This clone occurred once. J is TRBJ1-4 and V is TRBV6-5; 8 bases map to TRBD1. The CDR3 length is 13 residues. V gave up 8 bases and J gave up 10 bases; unmatched junction bases: 9. The germline gives CDR1 MNHEY, CDR2 SVGAGI. The CDR3: CASHGQGIAKLFF. The CDR3 nucleotides are TGTGCCAGCCACGGACAGGGTATAGCAAAACTGTTTTTT.

The V call is TRBV30, the J call TRBJ2-7, with 7 bases aligning to TRBD1. From germline, CDR1 is GTSNPN and CDR2 SVGIG (reference sequence). The CDR3 runs 13 residues. Trimming took 6 bases from V and 6 from J; bases not matched to a gene: 11. CDR3 DNA sequence: TGTGCCTGCTCCCCCGGGACAGCGGCCGAGCAGTACTTC. Translation gives CACSPGTAAEQYF.

This clone was observed a few times. This chain joins TRBV3-1 (or the pseudogene TRBV3-2) and TRBJ1-5; D is unresolved. The CDR3 is made up of 13 amino acids. The V gene lost 1 base and the J gene lost 9 bases, with 10 bases spanning the gap. CDR1 and CDR2 from the germline V gene are LGHDT and YNNKEL (reference sequence). In nucleotides, the CDR3 is TGTGCCAGCAGCCAAGCGTACCTCGGGCCCCAGCATTTT. Its translation: CASSQAYLGPQHF.

The V call is TRBV7-9, the J call TRBJ2-1; 12 bases are a match to TRBD2. V dropped 4 bases and J dropped 5; count of bases not matched to a gene: 6. The germline gives CDR1 SEHNR, CDR2 FQNEAQ (reference sequence). This CDR3 region has 16 residues. CDR3 sequence: CASSSPGLAGNNEQFF. The CDR3 DNA follows: TGTGCCAGCAGCTCCCCCGGACTAGCGGGGAACAATGAGCAGTTCTTC.

The chain recombines TRBV11-2 with TRBJ2-3, with unresolved D. Looked up from germline, CDR1 is SGHAT and CDR2 is FQNNGV. The CDR3 contains 12 residues. The V gene lost 5 bases and the J gene lost 6 bases, with 9 bases spanning the gap. The CDR3 is CASSRPSDTQYF. As DNA, the CDR3 is TGTGCCAGCAGCCGTCCAAGCGATACGCAGTATTTT.

The V call is TRBV10-3, the J call TRBJ2-1; 7 nucleotides align to TRBD2. Germline CDR1 and CDR2: ENHRY and SYGVKD. The CDR3 contains 17 residues. V was clipped by 0 bases and J by 2 bases; unmatched bases: 7. The CDR3 here is CAISESSLAEAYNEQFF. CDR3 nucleotide sequence: TGTGCCATCAGTGAGTCCAGTCTAGCGGAAGCCTACAATGAGCAGTTCTTC.

The chain links TRBV5-6 to TRBJ1-3; D possibly corresponds to TRBD1 (5 bases). The CDR3 has 13 residues. CDR1 and CDR2 from the germline V gene are SGHDT and YYEEEE. Trimming took 4 bases from V and 2 from J, leaving 7 bases between them. CDR3 loop: CASSLRAGNTIYF. CDR3 bases: TGTGCCAGCAGCCTCAGGGCTGGAAACACCATATATTTT.

This chain uses TRBV5-1 with TRBJ1-2; 11 nucleotides agree with TRBD1. The CDR3 totals 14 residues. V dropped 4 bases and J dropped 9; count of bases not matched to a gene: 8. Germline CDR1 SGHRS, CDR2 YFSETQ. CDR3 in DNA: TGCGCCAGCAGCGGGACAGGGGGTTCTTTGAGCTACACCTTC. Its translation: CASSGTGGSLSYTF.

The V and J genes are TRBV14 and TRBJ2-5, with D possibly being TRBD2 (6 bases). This CDR3 spans 15 amino acids. Trimming removed 1 base from V and 4 bases from J, with 13 bases in between. Germline CDR1 is SGHDN and CDR2 is FVKESK. CDR3 in amino acids: CASSQVGGLGETQYF. CDR3 nucleotide sequence: TGTGCCAGCAGCCAAGTGGGGGGACTTGGAGAGACCCAGTACTTC.

A note on this clone: The junction differs from germline at one of its ends, possibly a read error. V gene TRBV2 combines with J gene TRBJ2-3; TRBD2 matches 13 bases. Germline values: CDR1 SNHLY, CDR2 FYNNEI. This CDR3 has 12 residues. CDR3 sequence reads: CASNTRTSGSIF. The CDR3 DNA is TGTGCCAGCAACACGCGGACTAGCGGGAGTATTTTT.

The chain is built from TRBV29-1 and TRBJ2-1, with 7 bases lining up with TRBD1. Germline V gene lookup returns CDR1 SQVTM and CDR2 ANQGSEA. After removal of 8 bases from V and 0 bases from J, the junction contained 7 bases not matched to a gene. This CDR3 has 14 residues. The CDR3 region is CSLFRQGSYNEQFF. CDR3 sequence (DNA): TGCAGCCTGTTCCGACAGGGCTCCTACAATGAGCAGTTCTTC.

The chain links TRBV5-1 to TRBJ1-3; TRBD1 agrees at 10 bases. The germline CDR1 and CDR2 sequences are SGHRS and YFSETQ. The V segment lost 4 bases and the J segment 3 bases; nucleotides outside the gene matches: 4. The CDR3 totals 15 residues. Here the CDR3 DNA reads TGCGCCAGCAGCACAGACAGGGGGCTTGGAAACACCATATATTTT. Translated, it gives CASSTDRGLGNTIYF. Drawing the rest from reference TRBV5-1 and TRBJ1-3, the complete variable domain is KAGVTQTPRYLIKTRGQQVTLSCSPISGHRSVSWYQQTPGQGLQFLFEYFSETQRNKGNFPGRFSGRQFSNSRSEMNVSTLELGDSALYLCASSTDRGLGNTIYFGEGSWLTVV.